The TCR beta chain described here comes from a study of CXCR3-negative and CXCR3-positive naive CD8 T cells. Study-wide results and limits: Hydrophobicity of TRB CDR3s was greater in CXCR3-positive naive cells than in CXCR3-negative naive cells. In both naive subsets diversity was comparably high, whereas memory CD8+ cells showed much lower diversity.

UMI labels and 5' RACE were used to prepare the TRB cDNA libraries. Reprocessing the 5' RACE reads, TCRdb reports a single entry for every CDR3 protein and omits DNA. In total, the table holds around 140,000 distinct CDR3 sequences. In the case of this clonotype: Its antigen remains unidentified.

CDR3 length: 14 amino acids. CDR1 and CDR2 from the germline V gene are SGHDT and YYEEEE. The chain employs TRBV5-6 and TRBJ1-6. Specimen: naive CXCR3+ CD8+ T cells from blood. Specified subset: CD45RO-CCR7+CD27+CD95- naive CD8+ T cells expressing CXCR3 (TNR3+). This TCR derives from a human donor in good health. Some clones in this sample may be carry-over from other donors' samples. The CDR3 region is CASSLEHQDSPLHF.